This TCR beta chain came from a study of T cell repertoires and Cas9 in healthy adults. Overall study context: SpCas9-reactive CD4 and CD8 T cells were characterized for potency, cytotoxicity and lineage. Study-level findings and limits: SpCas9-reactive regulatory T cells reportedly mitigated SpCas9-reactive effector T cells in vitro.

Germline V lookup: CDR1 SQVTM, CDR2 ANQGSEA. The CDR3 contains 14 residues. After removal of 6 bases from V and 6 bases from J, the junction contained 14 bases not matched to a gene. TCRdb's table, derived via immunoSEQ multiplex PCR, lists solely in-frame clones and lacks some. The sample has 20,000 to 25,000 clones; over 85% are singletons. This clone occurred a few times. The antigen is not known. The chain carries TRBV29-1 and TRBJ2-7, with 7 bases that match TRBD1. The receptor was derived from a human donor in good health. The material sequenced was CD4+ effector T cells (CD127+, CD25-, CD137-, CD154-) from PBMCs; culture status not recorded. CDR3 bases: TGCAGCGTATCAATGCGGGTAACAGGGGTCGAGCAGTACTTC. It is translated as CSVSMRVTGVEQYF.